Each of the 25 T cell receptor beta chains below was sequenced from the same sample in a study of CD8+ T cells in alopecia areata. Treatment specified: oral pan-JAK inhibitor, 5-10 mg twice daily. Extraction and reverse transcription of RNA yielded cDNA as the sequencing template. Assay used: immunoSEQ multiplex PCR; TCRdb lists only in-frame clones, some missing. The sample holds under 200,000 clones; 50% to 65% are singletons and the top ten take more than 13%. The sample in question was CD4+ T cells sorted from blood, obtained at week 24, from a patient treated with tofacitinib. The receptor source for this set is a human donor with alopecia areata.

The gene calls are TRBV28 and TRBJ2-3; no definite D call. The ends were cut back, 2 bases at V and 9 bases at J, with 6 bases in the middle. The length of the CDR3 is 11 residues. Germline values: CDR1 MDHEN, CDR2 SYDVKM. CDR3: CASSLPPTQYF. The CDR3 bases are TGTGCCAGCAGTTTACCCCCGACGCAGTATTTT. Filled out from reference TRBV28 and TRBJ2-3, the complete variable domain reads DVKVTQSSRYLVKRTGEKVFLECVQDMDHENMFWYRQDPGLGLRLIYFSYDVKMKEKGDIPEGYSVSREKKERFSLILESASTNQTSMYLCASSLPPTQYFGPGTRLTVL.

This clone was picked up a small number of times. Other DNA sequences in the same sample also yield this CDR3. The J gene is TRBJ1-5, the V gene TRBV27; 11 bases map to TRBD1. The CDR3 covers 15 residues. The J segment lost 4 bases and the V segment lost 2 bases, leaving 1 base of the junction unmatched. Germline V CDR1 and CDR2: MNHEY, SMNVEV (reference sequence). CDR3 in amino acids: CASSLGTGGNQPQHF. The CDR3 DNA sequence: TGTGCCAGCAGTTTAGGGACAGGGGGGAATCAGCCCCAGCATTTT.

This rearrangement joins TRBV18 to TRBJ2-5; D possibly corresponds to TRBD2 (5 bases). This CDR3 spans 14 amino acids. The ends were cut back, 0 bases at V and 5 bases at J, with 10 bases in the middle. Germline-derived CDR1 and CDR2 are KGHSH and LQKENI. In nucleotides, the CDR3 is TGTGCCAGCTCACCACCCAGTGAGGGCGAGACCCAGTACTTC. It encodes CASSPPSEGETQYF.

V usage is TRBV15 and J usage is TRBJ1-1, with D unclear. Germline CDR1 and CDR2: LNHNV and YYDKDF (reference sequence). The V end lost 1 base, the J end lost 1 base, and 4 bases lay between the germline ends. The CDR3 covers 13 residues. The CDR3 region is CATSRAPNTEAFF. CDR3 nucleotides: TGTGCCACCAGCAGAGCGCCGAACACTGAAGCTTTCTTT.

The rearrangement joins TRBV7-9 to TRBJ1-5; 12 bases fit TRBD1. The CDR3 totals 16 residues. Germline CDR1 SEHNR, CDR2 FQNEAQ (reference sequence). The trim removed 4 bases at V and 7 bases at J, leaving 8 bases unmatched. CDR3 sequence reads: CASSWGTGGREQPQHF. The DNA for the CDR3 is TGTGCCAGCAGCTGGGGGACAGGGGGCCGGGAGCAGCCCCAGCATTTT.

The chain uses TRBV6-5 and TRBJ2-7; 8 nucleotides agree with TRBD2. The CDR3 is made up of 13 amino acids. Per germline, CDR1 MNHEY and CDR2 SVGAGI. Trimming cost V 8 bases and J 2 bases; bases outside gene matches: 5. CDR3 sequence reads: CASRRGGPYEQYF. Here the CDR3 DNA reads TGTGCCAGCCGACGGGGGGGCCCCTACGAGCAGTACTTC.

The chain joins TRBV27 to TRBJ2-7; D possibly corresponds to TRBD1 (5 bases). The V end was cut by 5 bases, the J end by 3 bases, with 11 bases between. The CDR3 contains 13 residues. CDR1 is MNHEY and CDR2 is SMNVEV in the germline V gene (reference sequence). This CDR3 reads CASSRGGFYEQYF. DNA for the CDR3: TGTGCCAGCAGTAGGGGCGGCTTCTACGAGCAGTACTTC.

This chain connects TRBV6-5 to TRBJ2-6; D unclear. The V end lost 0 bases, the J end lost 0 bases, and 6 bases lay between the germline ends. CDR3 length: 16 residues. The germline V gene encodes CDR1 MNHEY and CDR2 SVGAGI. The CDR3 coding sequence is TGTGCCAGCAGTTACTCGGTTGACTCTGGGGCCAACGTCCTGACTTTC. Protein: CASSYSVDSGANVLTF.

This chain connects TRBV23-1 to TRBJ2-1, with D possibly being TRBD2 (5 bases). TRBV23-1 is an ORF, with its function uncertain. Trimming took off 0 bases at V and 4 bases at J, with 13 bases between the two ends. This CDR3 contains 16 residues. The CDR3 region has the DNA TGCGCCAGCAGTCAATCGGCCCGGGTAGCGTACAATGAGCAGTTCTTC. Its protein is CASSQSARVAYNEQFF.

This clone was detected a few times. The genes are TRBV27 and TRBJ2-6; 8 nucleotides line up with TRBD1. CDR1 and CDR2 (germline): MNHEY, SMNVEV (reference sequence). The CDR3 has 21 residues. V trimming: 5 bases; J trimming: 0 bases; junction bases outside the gene matches: 18. The CDR3 loop reads CASSPPRGRGQTFSGANVLTF. The CDR3 DNA sequence: TGTGCCAGCAGTCCCCCACGGGGCAGGGGGCAAACCTTCTCTGGGGCCAACGTCCTGACTTTC.

V and J are TRBV7-9 and TRBJ2-1; D perhaps matches TRBD1 (6 bases). Germline CDR1 and CDR2: SEHNR and FQNEAQ (reference sequence). V lost 4 bases to trimming and J lost 7 bases, with 14 bases between them. The CDR3 is 14 residues long. CDR3 DNA sequence: TGTGCCAGCAGCTCCGGGACACCCCCTAATGAGCAGTTCTTC. It specifies CASSSGTPPNEQFF.

This clone was seen more than once but under ten times. This chain joins TRBV2 and TRBJ1-1; tentatively, D is TRBD1 (5 bases). Trimming pared 7 bases from V and 1 base from J, leaving 7 bases between. Germline V gene sequence: CDR1 SNHLY, CDR2 FYNNEI. This CDR3 spans 12 amino acids. The DNA of the CDR3 is TGTGCCAGCAATCAGGGGAACACTGAAGCTTTCTTT. It yields the protein CASNQGNTEAFF.

V and J are TRBV25-1 and TRBJ1-1, with D perhaps TRBD1 (6 bases). This CDR3 comprises 13 residues. V was cut by 8 bases and J by 1 base, with 11 bases left in between. Germline CDR1 MGHDK, CDR2 SYGVNS. The CDR3 sequence is CASLDRRNTEAFF. The DNA of the CDR3 is TGTGCCAGCCTAGACAGGCGGAACACTGAAGCTTTCTTT.

This chain joins TRBV15 and TRBJ2-5; D unclear. CDR3 length: 12 amino acids. V gave up 8 bases and J gave up 1 base, with 8 bases separating them. Looked up from germline, CDR1 is LNHNV and CDR2 is YYDKDF (reference sequence). The CDR3 sequence is CATAKTQETQYF. The CDR3 bases are TGTGCCACCGCGAAGACCCAAGAGACCCAGTACTTC.

This clone was detected ten times or more. CDR3 amino acids: CASSPGTSKYF. For the CDR3, the DNA is TGTGCCAGCAGTCCCGGGACTAGCAAATATTTT. The chain carries TRBV27 and TRBJ2-3; 9 bases are shared with TRBD2. This CDR3 region has 11 residues. Germline V gene data show CDR1 as MNHEY and CDR2 as SMNVEV (reference sequence). Losses at the gene ends were 5 bases for V and 15 bases for J; bases not matched to a gene: 6.

The chain recombines TRBV5-6 with TRBJ1-4, with D unresolved. The CDR3 covers 12 residues. Germline lookup yields CDR1 SGHDT and CDR2 YYEEEE. The ends were cut back, 0 bases at V and 7 bases at J, with 4 bases in the middle. The CDR3 nucleotides read TGTGCCAGCAGCTTGGACAGTGAAAAACTGTTTTTT. Translated: CASSLDSEKLFF.

This rearrangement joins TRBV7-9 to TRBJ1-2; D is perhaps TRBD1 (5 bases). Trimming shortened V by 3 bases and J by 1 base, and 6 bases separated the two germline ends. Germline loops: CDR1 SEHNR, CDR2 FQNEAQ (reference sequence). The CDR3 contains 13 residues. Written as DNA, the CDR3 is TGTGCCAGCAGCTTGGGGGTTAACTATGGCTACACCTTC. The encoded protein is CASSLGVNYGYTF.

V usage is TRBV6-5 and J usage is TRBJ2-7, with 9 bases fitting TRBD2. Germline trimming cut 5 bases from V and 3 bases from J; bases unmatched to any gene: 5. Germline values: CDR1 MNHEY, CDR2 SVGAGI. This CDR3 contains 14 residues. CDR3: CASSLAGPSYEQYF. The CDR3 DNA reads TGTGCCAGCAGTCTAGCGGGACCCAGCTACGAGCAGTACTTC.

CDR3 coding DNA: TGTGCCAGCAGCCGAAATCAAGAGACCCAGTACTTC. This encodes CASSRNQETQYF. The V and J genes are TRBV7-6 and TRBJ2-5, with D hard to call. Germline CDR1 SGHVS, CDR2 FNYEAQ. The V end was cut by 5 bases, the J end by 2 bases, with 6 bases between. CDR3 length: 12 residues.

In its sample, this clone was seen a few times. The V and J genes are TRBV14 and TRBJ2-3; 7 bases are shared with TRBD1. Germline V gene lookup returns CDR1 SGHDN and CDR2 FVKESK. This CDR3 has 16 residues. The J segment lost 3 bases and the V segment lost 5 bases, leaving 11 bases of the junction unmatched. This CDR3 reads CASSWTGTAATDTQYF. The CDR3 DNA follows: TGTGCCAGCAGCTGGACCGGGACAGCGGCTACAGATACGCAGTATTTT.

The chain is built from TRBV30 and TRBJ2-7; 9 nucleotides align to TRBD1. The V gene's germline CDR1 is GTSNPN and CDR2 SVGIG (reference sequence). V lost 2 bases and J lost 2; bases outside the gene matches: 4. The CDR3 totals 14 residues. CDR3 residues: CAWSPRDRAYEQYF. DNA for the CDR3: TGTGCCTGGAGTCCACGGGACAGGGCCTACGAGCAGTACTTC.

This clone was recorded a few times. The CDR3 here is CAISEGTGLGSGANVLTF. CDR3 DNA sequence: TGTGCCATCAGTGAAGGTACAGGGTTGGGCTCTGGGGCCAACGTCCTGACTTTC. The chain employs TRBV10-3 and TRBJ2-6; tentatively, D is TRBD1 (6 bases). Germline CDR1 is ENHRY and CDR2 is SYGVKD. V was trimmed by 3 bases and J by 0 bases, leaving 15 bases between them. The CDR3 consists of 18 residues.

The genes are TRBV28 and TRBJ2-3; TRBD2 matches 8 bases. The germline V gene has CDR1 MDHEN and CDR2 SYDVKM. V lost 6 bases and J lost 6; bases outside the gene matches: 8. The CDR3 is made up of 14 amino acids. The CDR3 DNA sequence: TGTGCCAGCAGCCAAACTAGCGGCGTGGATACGCAGTATTTT. Protein product: CASSQTSGVDTQYF.

This clone was found a few times. The chain joins TRBV2 to TRBJ1-1, with unresolved D. Germline CDR1 and CDR2: SNHLY and FYNNEI. V gave up 8 bases and J gave up 1 base, with 8 bases separating them. There are 12 residues in the CDR3. DNA of the CDR3: TGTGCCAGCGACCTAACGAACACTGAAGCTTTCTTT. Protein product: CASDLTNTEAFF.

This clone was seen only a few times. The chain carries TRBV4-1 and TRBJ1-1; a possible D gene is TRBD1 (6 bases). V shed 5 bases and J shed 6 bases, with 22 bases lying between them. Per germline, CDR1 MGHRA and CDR2 YSYEKL. The length of the CDR3 is 16 residues. Here the CDR3 reads CASSARTESPYAEAFF. In nucleotides, the CDR3 is TGCGCCAGCAGCGCACGGACAGAGAGTCCTTATGCTGAAGCTTTCTTT.